This TCR beta chain was recorded in a study of T cell responses to AZD1222 COVID-19 vaccine. Study findings and constraints: The study reported that nearly half of spike-specific TCRs target unmutated variant regions.

TCRdb's copy holds only in-frame clones and misses some; the assay was immunoSEQ multiplex PCR. Here the sample spans 100,000 to 150,000 clones, about 90% being singletons. A remark on this clone: The antigen is not known.

The CDR3 spans 12 residues. Trimming took 0 bases from V and 4 from J, leaving 4 bases between them. Germline CDR1 reads SGHAT; CDR2 reads FQNNGV. The chain uses TRBV11-2 and TRBJ2-7; no definite D call. This receptor was identified in an adult in good health. Sequences were derived from peripheral blood, sampled on day 0 of AZD1222 vaccination. CDR3 sequence: CASSLEGYEQYF. The DNA for the CDR3 is TGTGCCAGCAGCTTAGAAGGGTACGAGCAGTACTTC.